One sample yielded the 13 T cell receptor beta chains listed below, sequenced in a study of T cell responses to AZD1222 COVID-19 vaccine. Only in-frame clones appear in the TCRdb table, and some are missing; sequencing was by immunoSEQ multiplex PCR. The sample has over 95,000 clones, approximately 93% seen once. This material consisted of peripheral blood, taken on day 0 of AZD1222 vaccination. The receptors shown here come from an adult in good health.

The chain employs TRBV5-6 and TRBJ2-7; D is uncertain. Germline V CDR1 and CDR2: SGHDT, YYEEEE. The germline V and J ends were trimmed by 3 bases and 1 base, with 11 bases remaining between them. This CDR3 comprises 14 residues. The CDR3 DNA is TGTGCCAGCAGCTCGGTGTCAGCTTCCTACGAGCAGTACTTC. Translated, it gives CASSSVSASYEQYF.

V usage is TRBV6-5 and J usage is TRBJ2-7; 9 bases fit TRBD1. This CDR3 is 14 amino acids long. V was pared by 6 bases and J by 5 bases, with 8 bases of the junction left unmatched. The germline gives CDR1 MNHEY, CDR2 SVGAGI. The CDR3 DNA follows: TGTGCCAGCAGCCTACAGGGGGCGCGGAACGAGCAGTACTTC. Residues: CASSLQGARNEQYF.

This sequence joins TRBV7-3 and TRBJ2-5; D perhaps matches TRBD1 (6 bases). Per the germline V gene, CDR1 is SGHTA and CDR2 is FQGTGA. V was trimmed by 5 bases and J by 9 bases, leaving 22 bases between them. The CDR3 runs to 15 residues. The CDR3 bases are TGTGCCAGCAGCAGAAACGGACTGCCAACAGGGCCCCAGTACTTC. It translates to CASSRNGLPTGPQYF.

This sequence joins TRBV19 and TRBJ2-3; a possible D gene is TRBD2 (7 bases). The CDR3 length is 15 residues. The V end was cut by 3 bases, the J end by 1 base, with 11 bases between. CDR1 LNHDA and CDR2 SQIVND come from the germline V gene (reference sequence). CDR3 loop: CASSIRGGRTDTQYF. CDR3 DNA sequence: TGTGCCAGTAGTATTAGGGGGGGGCGCACAGATACGCAGTATTTT.

This clone came up once. The V and J genes are TRBV21-1 and TRBJ1-2; the table assigns TRBD1, which was not confirmed against the DNA. TRBV21-1 is a pseudogene segment. The CDR3 has 14 amino acids. The CDR3 loop is CASSKLQDHYGYTF. CDR3 in DNA: TGTGCCAGCAGCAAGTTACAGGACCACTATGGCTACACCTTC.

The chain is built from TRBV7-9 and TRBJ1-1; 7 bases match TRBD1. Unmatched junction bases numbered 3, after V lost 5 bases and J lost 0 bases. The length of the CDR3 is 14 residues. CDR1 and CDR2 (germline): SEHNR, FQNEAQ (reference sequence). CDR3: CASSMGQLNTEAFF. CDR3 bases: TGTGCCAGCAGCATGGGACAGCTGAACACTGAAGCTTTCTTT. The entire variable domain, with the rest obtained from reference TRBV7-9 and TRBJ1-1, is as follows: DTGVSQNPRHKITKRGQNVTFRCDPISEHNRLYWYRQTLGQGPEFLTYFQNEAQLEKSRLLSDRFSAERPKGSFSTLEIQRTEQGDSAMYLCASSMGQLNTEAFFGQGTRLTVV.

The rearrangement uses TRBV19 and TRBJ2-3, with D unclear. The CDR3 loop spans 12 amino acids. V lost 3 bases to trimming and J lost 3 bases, with 4 bases between them. Germline assignment: CDR1 LNHDA and CDR2 SQIVND (reference sequence). CDR3 nucleotide sequence: TGTGCCAGTAGTATCAGGACAGATACGCAGTATTTT. Amino acid sequence: CASSIRTDTQYF.

This sequence joins TRBV7-2 and TRBJ1-2; no definite D call. Looked up from germline, CDR1 is SGHTA and CDR2 is FQGNSA. The CDR3 is 13 amino acids. Trimming took 4 bases from V and 4 from J, leaving 10 bases between them. The CDR3 nucleotides read TGTGCCAGCAGCTCTGGTTGGGGCTATGGCTACACCTTC. Its protein product is CASSSGWGYGYTF.

The V and J genes are TRBV6-5 and TRBJ2-7; TRBD1 matches 10 bases. Germline CDR1 is MNHEY and CDR2 is SVGAGI. This CDR3 is 15 amino acids long. J lost 4 bases, V lost 6 bases, and 9 bases had no gene match. CDR3 protein: CASSRPGTGEYEQYF. The CDR3 DNA follows: TGTGCCAGCAGCCGTCCCGGGACAGGGGAGTACGAGCAGTACTTC.

This chain links TRBV30 with TRBJ1-2; D gene uncertain. The length of the CDR3 is 12 residues. Germline CDR1 is GTSNPN and CDR2 is SVGIG (reference sequence). V lost 3 bases, J lost 0 bases, and 5 bases lay in between. CDR3 region: CAWSQANYGYTF. DNA for the CDR3: TGTGCCTGGAGCCAAGCTAACTATGGCTACACCTTC.

The V gene is TRBV6-5, the J gene TRBJ2-7, with D unclear. The CDR3 runs to 12 residues. Trimming removed 5 bases at V and 4 bases at J, with 9 bases between. Germline CDR1 is MNHEY and CDR2 is SVGAGI. CDR3 amino acids: CASSQSLYEQYF. CDR3 DNA sequence: TGTGCCAGCAGTCAGTCTTTGTACGAGCAGTACTTC.

The V gene is TRBV7-2, the J gene TRBJ2-2; unclear D gene. V was clipped by 1 base and J by 1 base, with 7 bases between them. This CDR3 is 15 amino acids long. The germline gives CDR1 SGHTA, CDR2 FQGNSA. The CDR3: CASSLGSQNTGELFF. CDR3 DNA sequence: TGTGCCAGCAGCTTAGGTTCCCAGAACACCGGGGAGCTGTTTTTT.

V gene TRBV15 combines with J gene TRBJ2-5; 12 bases line up with TRBD2. In germline, CDR1 is LNHNV, CDR2 YYDKDF (reference sequence). CDR3 length: 19 residues. The trim removed 0 bases at V and 5 bases at J, leaving 13 bases unmatched. CDR3 loop: CATSRDWSSGGAGQETQYF. CDR3 DNA: TGTGCCACCAGCAGAGATTGGTCTAGCGGGGGGGCGGGACAGGAGACCCAGTACTTC.